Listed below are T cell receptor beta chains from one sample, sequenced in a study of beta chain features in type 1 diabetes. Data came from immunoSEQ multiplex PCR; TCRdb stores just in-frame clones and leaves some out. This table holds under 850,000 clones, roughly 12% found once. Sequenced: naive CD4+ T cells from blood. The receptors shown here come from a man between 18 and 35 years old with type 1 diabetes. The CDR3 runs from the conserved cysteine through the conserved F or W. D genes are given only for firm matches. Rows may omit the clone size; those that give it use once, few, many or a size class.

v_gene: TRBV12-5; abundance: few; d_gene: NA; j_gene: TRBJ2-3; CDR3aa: CASGFQLTSTDTQYF; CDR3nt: TGTGCTAGTGGTTTTCAGCTTACTAGCACAGATACGCAGTATTTT
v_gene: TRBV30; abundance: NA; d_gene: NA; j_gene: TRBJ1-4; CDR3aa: CAWSPGPSEKGKLFF; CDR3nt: TGTGCCTGGAGCCCTGGACCGAGCGAAAAGGGAAAACTGTTTTTT
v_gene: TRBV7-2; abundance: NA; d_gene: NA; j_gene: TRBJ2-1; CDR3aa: CASSLLSLLNNEQFF; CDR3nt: TGTGCCAGCAGCTTATTGAGCTTACTTAACAATGAGCAGTTCTTC
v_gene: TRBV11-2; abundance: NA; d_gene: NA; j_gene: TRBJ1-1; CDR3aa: CASSLVGGLDTEAFF; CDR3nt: TGTGCCAGCAGCTTAGTAGGGGGGCTGGACACTGAAGCTTTCTTT
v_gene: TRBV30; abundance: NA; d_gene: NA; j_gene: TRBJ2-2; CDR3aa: CAWNTVYANTGELFF; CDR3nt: TGTGCCTGGAATACGGTATACGCGAACACCGGGGAGCTGTTTTTT
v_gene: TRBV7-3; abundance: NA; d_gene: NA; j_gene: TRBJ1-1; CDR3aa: CASSLDTNTEAFF; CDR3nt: TGTGCCAGCAGCCTAGACACGAACACTGAAGCTTTCTTT
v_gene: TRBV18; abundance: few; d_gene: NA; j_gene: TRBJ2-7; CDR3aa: CASSPIGPGASYEQYF; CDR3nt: TGTGCCAGCTCACCCATTGGGCCAGGGGCCAGCTACGAGCAGTACTTC
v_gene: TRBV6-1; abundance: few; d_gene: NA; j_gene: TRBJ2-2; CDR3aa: CASVWDGGTGELFF; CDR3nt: TGTGCCAGCGTGTGGGACGGGGGCACCGGGGAGCTGTTTTTT
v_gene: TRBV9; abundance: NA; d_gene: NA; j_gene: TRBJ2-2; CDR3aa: CASSVQGGGTGELFF; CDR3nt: TGTGCCAGCAGCGTTCAGGGAGGGGGCACCGGGGAGCTGTTTTTT
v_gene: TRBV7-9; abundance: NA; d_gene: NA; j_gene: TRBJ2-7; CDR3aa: CASSPLDEQYF; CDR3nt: TGTGCCAGCAGCCCGTTGGACGAGCAGTACTTC
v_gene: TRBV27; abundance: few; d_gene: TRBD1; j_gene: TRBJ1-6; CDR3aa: CASSPRGLSSYNSPLHF; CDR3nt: TGTGCCAGCAGTCCTAGGGGGCTGAGCTCCTATAATTCACCCCTCCACTTT
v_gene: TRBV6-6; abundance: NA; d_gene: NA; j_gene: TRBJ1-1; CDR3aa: CASGSAGKAFF; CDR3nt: TGTGCCAGCGGCTCGGCGGGAAAAGCTTTCTTT
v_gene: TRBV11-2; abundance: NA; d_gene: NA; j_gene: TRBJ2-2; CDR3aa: CASRGGGELFF; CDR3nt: TGTGCCAGCCGGGGAGGCGGGGAGCTGTTTTTT
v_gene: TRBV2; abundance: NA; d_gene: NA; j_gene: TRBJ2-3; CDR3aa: CASNERAIGGDTQYF; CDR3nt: TGTGCCAGCAACGAGAGAGCCATCGGGGGAGATACGCAGTATTTT
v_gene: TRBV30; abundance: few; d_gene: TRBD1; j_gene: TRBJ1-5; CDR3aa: CAWSLPDRGNQPQHF; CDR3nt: TGTGCCTGGAGTCTACCGGACAGGGGGAATCAGCCCCAGCATTTT
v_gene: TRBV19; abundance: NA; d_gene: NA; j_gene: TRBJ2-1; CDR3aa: CASSAFPVWQFF; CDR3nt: TGTGCCAGTAGTGCCTTCCCCGTATGGCAGTTCTTC
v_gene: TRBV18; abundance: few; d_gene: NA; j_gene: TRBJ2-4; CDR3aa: CASSPQENIQYF; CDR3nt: TGTGCCAGCTCACCACAGGAAAACATTCAGTACTTC
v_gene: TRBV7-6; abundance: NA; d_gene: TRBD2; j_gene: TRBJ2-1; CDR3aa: CASSISGGAGNEQFF; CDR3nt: TGTGCCAGCAGCATTAGCGGGGGGGCCGGCAATGAGCAGTTCTTC
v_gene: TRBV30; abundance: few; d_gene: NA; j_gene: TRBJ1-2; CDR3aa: CAWSISAYGYTF; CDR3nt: TGTGCCTGGAGTATCTCAGCCTATGGCTACACCTTC
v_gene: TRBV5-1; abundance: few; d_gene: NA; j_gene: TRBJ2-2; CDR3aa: CASSFAGELFF; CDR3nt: TGCGCCAGCAGCTTTGCCGGGGAGCTGTTTTTT
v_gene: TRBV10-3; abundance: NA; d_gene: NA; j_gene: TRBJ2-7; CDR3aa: CAITSGTGAYEQYF; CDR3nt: TGTGCCATCACCTCCGGGACGGGAGCATACGAGCAGTACTTC
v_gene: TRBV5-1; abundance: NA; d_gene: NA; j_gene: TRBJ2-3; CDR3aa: CASRDQSTDTQYF; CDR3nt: TGCGCCAGCAGGGACCAGAGCACAGATACGCAGTATTTT
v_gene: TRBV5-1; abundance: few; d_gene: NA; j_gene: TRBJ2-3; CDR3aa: CASSDGRGDTQYF; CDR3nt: TGCGCCAGCAGCGACGGGCGCGGAGATACGCAGTATTTT
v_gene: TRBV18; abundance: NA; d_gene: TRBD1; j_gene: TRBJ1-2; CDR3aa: CASSPLQGVDGYTF; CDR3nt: TGTGCCAGCTCACCATTACAGGGGGTGGATGGCTACACCTTC
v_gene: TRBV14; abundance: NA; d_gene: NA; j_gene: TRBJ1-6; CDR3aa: CASSQDSYISPLHF; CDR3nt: TGTGCCAGCAGCCAAGACTCCTACATATCACCCCTCCACTTT
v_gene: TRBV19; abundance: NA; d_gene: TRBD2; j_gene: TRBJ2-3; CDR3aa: CASNSGADTDTQYF; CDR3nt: TGTGCCAGCAACAGCGGGGCCGACACAGATACGCAGTATTTT
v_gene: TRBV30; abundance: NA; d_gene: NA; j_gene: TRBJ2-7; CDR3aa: CAWRTGEGEQYF; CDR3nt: TGTGCCTGGAGGACAGGGGAGGGCGAGCAGTACTTC
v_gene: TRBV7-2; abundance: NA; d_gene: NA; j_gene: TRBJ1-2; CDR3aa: CASSLTGGNYGYTF; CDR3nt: TGTGCCAGCAGCTTAACAGGCGGTAACTATGGCTACACCTTC
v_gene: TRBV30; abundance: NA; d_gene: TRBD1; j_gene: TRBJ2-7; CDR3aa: CACLGTGDSYEQYF; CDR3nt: TGTGCCTGTCTAGGGACAGGGGATTCCTACGAGCAGTACTTC
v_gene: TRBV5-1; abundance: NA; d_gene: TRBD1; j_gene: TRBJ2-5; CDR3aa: CASAPGTGKETQYF; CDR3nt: TGCGCCAGCGCCCCCGGGACAGGGAAAGAGACCCAGTACTTC
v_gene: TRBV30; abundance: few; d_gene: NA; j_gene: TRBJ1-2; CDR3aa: CAWSIGPYGYTF; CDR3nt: TGTGCCTGGAGTATAGGACCCTATGGCTACACCTTC
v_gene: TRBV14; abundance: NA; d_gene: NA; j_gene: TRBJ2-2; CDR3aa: CASSPINTGELFF; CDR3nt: TGTGCCAGCAGCCCCATCAACACCGGGGAGCTGTTTTTT
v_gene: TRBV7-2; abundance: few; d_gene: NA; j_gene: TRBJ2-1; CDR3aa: CASSPGGDSYNEQFF; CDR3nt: TGTGCCAGCAGCCCCGGGGGAGACTCCTACAATGAGCAGTTCTTC
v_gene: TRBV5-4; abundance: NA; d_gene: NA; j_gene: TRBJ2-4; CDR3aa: CASSPDMTRNIQYF; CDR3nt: TGTGCCAGCAGCCCCGATATGACAAGAAACATTCAGTACTTC
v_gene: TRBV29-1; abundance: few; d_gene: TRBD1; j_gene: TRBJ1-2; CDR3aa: CSVDGTGYF; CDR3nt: TGCAGCGTTGACGGGACAGGGTACTTC
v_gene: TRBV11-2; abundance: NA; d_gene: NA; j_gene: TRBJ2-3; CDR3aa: CAGAGLPFTDTQYF; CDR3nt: TGTGCCGGGGCGGGCCTCCCCTTCACAGATACGCAGTATTTT
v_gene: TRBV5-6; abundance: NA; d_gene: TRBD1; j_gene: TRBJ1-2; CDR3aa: CASRFHIGTDPYDHGYTF; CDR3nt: TGTGCCAGCAGGTTTCATATCGGGACAGACCCTTATGATCATGGCTACACCTTC
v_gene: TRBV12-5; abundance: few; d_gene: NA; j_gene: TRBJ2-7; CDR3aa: CASGLVLRAEQYF; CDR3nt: TGTGCTAGTGGTTTGGTACTCAGGGCCGAGCAGTACTTC